This TCR beta chain comes out of a study of CD8+ T cells in alopecia areata. The CDR3 extends over 15 amino acids. Trimming took off 3 bases at V and 0 bases at J, with 12 bases between the two ends. Germline assignment: CDR1 LNHDA and CDR2 SQIVND (reference sequence). Study-level points and caveats: Unlike in mice, where it was clearer, TCR sharing across patients was less clear, possibly HLA-related.

To note about this clone: Its specificity is unknown.

RNA was isolated and reverse transcribed to cDNA, the sequencing template. Generated by immunoSEQ multiplex PCR, the TCRdb table keeps only in-frame clones and is missing some. Here the sample spans a few hundred thousand clones, 67% being singletons. V usage is TRBV19 and J usage is TRBJ2-7; the D gene is possibly TRBD2 (5 bases). The receptor comes from a human donor with alopecia areata. The sequences come from CD4+ T cells sorted from blood, collected at week 0. The CDR3 spells CASSIKDGSSYEQYF. CDR3 in DNA: TGTGCCAGTAGTATTAAGGATGGGAGCTCCTACGAGCAGTACTTC. Filled out from reference TRBV19 and TRBJ2-7, the complete variable domain reads DGGITQSPKYLFRKEGQNVTLSCEQNLNHDAMYWYRQDPGQGLRLIYYSQIVNDFQKGDIAEGYSVSREKKESFPLTVTSAQKNPTAFYLCASSIKDGSSYEQYFGPGTRLTVT.